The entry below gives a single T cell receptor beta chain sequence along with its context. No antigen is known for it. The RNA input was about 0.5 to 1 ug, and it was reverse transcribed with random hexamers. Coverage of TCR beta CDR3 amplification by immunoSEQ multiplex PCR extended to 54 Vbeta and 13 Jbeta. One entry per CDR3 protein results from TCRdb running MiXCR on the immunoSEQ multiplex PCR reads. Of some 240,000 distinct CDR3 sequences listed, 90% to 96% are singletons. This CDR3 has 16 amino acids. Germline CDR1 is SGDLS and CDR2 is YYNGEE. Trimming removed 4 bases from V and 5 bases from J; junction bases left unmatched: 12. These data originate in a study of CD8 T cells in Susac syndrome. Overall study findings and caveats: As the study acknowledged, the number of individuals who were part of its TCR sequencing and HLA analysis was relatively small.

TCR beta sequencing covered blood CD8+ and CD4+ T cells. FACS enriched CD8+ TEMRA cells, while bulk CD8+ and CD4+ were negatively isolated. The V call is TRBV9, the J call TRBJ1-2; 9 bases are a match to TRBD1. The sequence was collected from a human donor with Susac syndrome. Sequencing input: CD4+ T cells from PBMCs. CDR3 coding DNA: TGTGCCAGCAGCATACGTGGTCAGGGACAGGGATATGGCTACACCTTC. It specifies CASSIRGQGQGYGYTF.